This TCR beta chain emerged from a study of beta chain features in type 1 diabetes. Expressed TCRB transcripts were sequenced, since all the RNA that had been isolated was reverse transcribed. Using immunoSEQ multiplex PCR, the repertoire was profiled, and TCRdb retains in-frame clones only, with some absent. There are about 410,000 clones in the sample; approximately 13% occur only once, and 0.035% to 0.04% lies in the top ten. The CDR3 covers 13 residues. Germline V gene sequence: CDR1 SQVTM, CDR2 ANQGSEA. V lost 4 bases to trimming and J lost 0 bases, with 9 bases between them. The sequenced material came from naive CD4+ T cells from blood. This rearrangement joins TRBV29-1 to TRBJ1-2; D unresolved. The receptor was isolated from a man aged 25 to 45 in good health. The CDR3 coding sequence is TGCAGCGTTGTCCCCGGTGCTAACTATGGCTACACCTTC. It yields the protein CSVVPGANYGYTF.